In this sample, the clone carrying this TCR beta chain turned up a few times. Only in-frame clones appear in the TCRdb table, and some are missing; sequencing was by immunoSEQ multiplex PCR. The table has some 6,700 clones, around 84% seen once. The CDR3 consists of 15 residues. This record belongs to a study of T cells after posttransplantation cyclophosphamide. Cyclophosphamide on days +3 and +4 followed busulfan-fludarabine conditioning and a marrow graft. The clonotype comes from a female patient aged 50-60 years who received an allogeneic stem cell transplant from a related donor, was CMV-positive, and had no GVHD. The T cells may come from the graft donor. Source: PBMCs, taken after allogeneic stem cell transplant with posttransplant cyclophosphamide. The rearrangement uses TRBV12-1 and TRBJ2-3; the listed D gene, TRBD1, was not tested against the DNA. TRBV12-1 is designated a pseudogene. CDR3 coding DNA: TGTGCCAGCAGCTTTGGGCGACAGGGCACAGATACGCAGTATTTT. Translation gives CASSFGRQGTDTQYF.